Listed below are T cell receptor beta chains from one sample, sequenced in a study of T-cell memory formation after mild COVID-19. Each CDR3 protein is one row after TCRdb ran MiXCR on the 5' RACE reads. The table lists about 270,000 distinct CDR3 sequences, roughly 17% of them singletons, with 23% in the top ten. Specimen: PBMCs or a T cell subset sorted from them (not recorded which). The receptor source for this set is a man aged 18 to 29 who had mild COVID-19 (a few samples of this study predate the infection). Cell type and time point are not known. CDR3s include the opening cysteine and the closing phenylalanine or tryptophan. A D gene is named only where the DNA matches it firmly. Clone sizes are given selectively: once, few, many, or a class where the clone is expanded.

V gene,clone size,D gene,J gene,CDR3 protein,CDR3 DNA
TRBV7-9,few,TRBD1,TRBJ2-6,CASSLALGTGDFSGANVLTF,TGTGCCAGCAGCTTAGCCCTAGGGACAGGAGATTTTTCTGGGGCCAACGTCCTGACTTTC
TRBV12-3/TRBV12-4,NA,NA,TRBJ2-3,CASSPRRGYGDTQYF,TGTGCCAGCAGTCCAAGACGGGGTTATGGAGATACGCAGTATTTT
TRBV5-1,few,NA,TRBJ1-1,CASSLDTSGGNTEAFF,TGCGCCAGCAGCTTGGATACCTCCGGGGGGAACACTGAAGCTTTCTTT
TRBV7-4,NA,TRBD1,TRBJ2-7,CASSRFGTGGRYYYEQYF,TGTGCCAGCAGCCGATTTGGGACAGGGGGCAGGTACTACTACGAGCAGTACTTC
TRBV5-4,few,NA,TRBJ2-5,CASSYGPTQYF,TGTGCCAGCAGCTATGGCCCTACCCAGTACTTC
TRBV30,few,NA,TRBJ2-1,CAWSDYYSEQFF,TGTGCCTGGAGTGACTACTACAGTGAGCAGTTCTTC
TRBV6-2/TRBV6-3,few,NA,TRBJ2-2,CASSRSGPPGTGELFF,TGTGCCAGCAGCCGGTCCGGGCCTCCCGGCACCGGGGAGCTGTTTTTT
TRBV7-2,NA,NA,TRBJ1-2,CASSFQLPGYGYTF,TGTGCCAGCAGCTTCCAATTGCCGGGATATGGCTACACCTTC
TRBV12-3/TRBV12-4,few,TRBD1,TRBJ2-5,CASSPGQVETQYF,TGTGCCAGCAGTCCGGGACAGGTTGAGACCCAGTACTTC
TRBV6-6,NA,TRBD1,TRBJ2-7,CASSSQGAAYEQYF,TGTGCCAGCAGTTCACAGGGGGCCGCCTACGAGCAGTACTTC
TRBV4-1,NA,TRBD2,TRBJ2-5,CASSQEAGGVQETQYF,TGCGCCAGCAGCCAAGAAGCGGGGGGCGTACAAGAGACCCAGTACTTC
TRBV7-2,NA,TRBD1,TRBJ1-6,CASSILGQGHSPLHF,TGTGCCAGCAGCATCTTGGGACAGGGGCACTCACCCCTCCACTTT
TRBV15,few,NA,TRBJ1-1,CATSRVKGVNTEAFF,TGTGCCACCAGCAGAGTGAAGGGTGTGAACACTGAAGCTTTCTTT
TRBV6-5,few,NA,TRBJ1-2,CASSDLALYGYTF,TGTGCCAGCAGCGACCTGGCCTTATATGGCTACACCTTC
TRBV6-1,NA,NA,TRBJ1-1,CASRKTDWGEAFF,TGTGCCAGCCGAAAGACAGACTGGGGTGAAGCTTTCTTT
TRBV5-5,NA,NA,TRBJ2-5,CASSLPAGTETQYF,TGTGCCAGCAGCTTGCCGGCGGGAACAGAGACCCAGTACTTC
TRBV5-1,few,TRBD2,TRBJ2-5,CAAGGGPQETQYF,TGCGCCGCCGGCGGGGGTCCCCAAGAGACCCAGTACTTC
TRBV12-3/TRBV12-4,few,TRBD1,TRBJ1-3,CASSRTGGQSSGNTIYF,TGTGCCAGCAGTCGGACAGGGGGACAGAGCTCTGGAAACACCATATATTTT
TRBV5-1,NA,NA,TRBJ2-2,CASSPYLGAGELFF,TGCGCCAGCAGCCCCTATCTGGGGGCGGGGGAGCTGTTTTTT
TRBV6-5,NA,TRBD1,TRBJ2-5,CASSYSLQGAQETQYF,TGTGCCAGCAGTTACTCGTTACAGGGGGCCCAAGAGACCCAGTACTTC
TRBV9,NA,NA,TRBJ1-1,CASSALTGTQNTEAFF,TGTGCCAGCAGCGCACTAACCGGGACACAGAACACTGAAGCTTTCTTT
TRBV7-8,NA,NA,TRBJ1-4,CASATGGLGEKLFF,TGTGCCAGCGCGACCGGGGGGTTGGGTGAAAAACTGTTTTTT
TRBV6-6,NA,TRBD2,TRBJ2-5,CASSPWVAGGPGQETQYF,TGTGCCAGCAGCCCTTGGGTAGCGGGGGGGCCCGGTCAAGAGACCCAGTACTTC
TRBV6-5,NA,NA,TRBJ1-6,CASSYSRDSYNSPLHF,TGTGCCAGCAGTTACTCGCGGGACTCCTATAATTCACCCCTCCACTTT
TRBV4-3,NA,NA,TRBJ2-3,CASSGDPSPDTQYF,TGCGCCAGCAGTGGGGACCCCAGCCCAGATACGCAGTATTTT
TRBV21-1,NA,NA,TRBJ1-1,CASSRDPGQGGKTEAFF,TGTGCCAGCAGCAGAGATCCGGGACAGGGGGGGAAGACTGAAGCTTTCTTT
TRBV7-9,NA,NA,TRBJ2-2,CASSGAQGSVDTGELFF,TGTGCCAGCAGCGGAGCCCAGGGTTCGGTAGACACCGGGGAGCTGTTTTTT
TRBV5-1,NA,TRBD1,TRBJ1-1,CASSVTGVGLNTEAFF,TGCGCCAGCAGCGTGACAGGGGTTGGGCTGAACACTGAAGCTTTCTTT
TRBV2,NA,TRBD1,TRBJ1-4,CASRTGVVEKLFF,TGTGCCAGCAGGACAGGGGTGGTTGAAAAACTGTTTTTT
TRBV11-2,NA,NA,TRBJ2-1,CASSPLQLHNEQFF,TGTGCCAGCAGCCCGCTACAGCTTCACAATGAGCAGTTCTTC
TRBV20-1,few,NA,TRBJ1-4,CSAKGRTSEKLFF,TGCAGTGCTAAGGGCAGGACGAGTGAAAAACTGTTTTTT
TRBV2,many,NA,TRBJ2-5,CASRQYQETQYF,TGTGCCAGCAGACAGTACCAAGAGACCCAGTACTTC
TRBV7-9,few,NA,TRBJ2-1,CASSPFPFF,TGTGCCAGCAGCCCTTTCCCGTTCTTC
TRBV4-1,few,NA,TRBJ2-1,CASSQSPGLQQFF,TGCGCCAGCAGCCAATCCCCGGGACTGCAGCAGTTCTTC
TRBV7-9,NA,NA,TRBJ2-3,CASSALPTDTQYF,TGTGCCAGCAGCGCCCTGCCTACAGATACGCAGTATTTT
TRBV18,NA,TRBD2,TRBJ2-7,CASSRTSGAPYEQYF,TGTGCCAGCTCACGGACTAGCGGGGCCCCCTACGAGCAGTACTTC
TRBV27,few,NA,TRBJ1-2,CASRPIERSGGYTF,TGTGCCAGCAGGCCGATAGAAAGGTCGGGAGGCTACACCTTC
TRBV4-3,few,NA,TRBJ1-3,CASSQAGLGNTIYF,TGCGCCAGCAGCCAAGCAGGGTTAGGAAACACCATATATTTT